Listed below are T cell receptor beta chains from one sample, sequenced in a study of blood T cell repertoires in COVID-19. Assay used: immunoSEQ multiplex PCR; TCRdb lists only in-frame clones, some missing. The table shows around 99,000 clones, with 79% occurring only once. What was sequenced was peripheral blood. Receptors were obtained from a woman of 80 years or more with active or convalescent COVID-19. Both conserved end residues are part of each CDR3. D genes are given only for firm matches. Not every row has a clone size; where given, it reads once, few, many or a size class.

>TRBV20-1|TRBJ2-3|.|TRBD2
CSASTLAANTDTQYF
TGCAGTGCTAGTACCCTAGCGGCTAACACAGATACGCAGTATTTT
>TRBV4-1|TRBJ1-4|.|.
CASSPRDIDEKLFF
TGCGCCAGCAGCCCTCGGGACATCGATGAAAAACTGTTTTTT
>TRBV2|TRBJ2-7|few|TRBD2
CASSEDAGGPNEQYF
TGTGCCAGCAGTGAAGACGCGGGAGGGCCAAACGAGCAGTACTTC
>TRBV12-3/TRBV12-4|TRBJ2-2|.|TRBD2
CASRVAGEAELFF
TGTGCCAGCAGGGTAGCGGGAGAGGCGGAGCTGTTTTTT
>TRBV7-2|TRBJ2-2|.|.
CASSPVRGRNTGELFF
TGTGCCAGCAGCCCCGTTAGAGGCAGGAACACCGGGGAGCTGTTTTTT
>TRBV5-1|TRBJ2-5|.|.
CASGRLGGLTAGETQYF
TGCGCCAGCGGTCGACTAGGGGGCCTAACAGCGGGAGAGACCCAGTACTTC
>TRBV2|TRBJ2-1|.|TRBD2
CASSGLAGALGEQFF
TGTGCCAGCAGTGGACTAGCGGGAGCTCTAGGTGAGCAGTTCTTC
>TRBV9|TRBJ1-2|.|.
CASSTRAREEYGYTF
TGTGCCAGCAGCACCAGGGCGAGGGAGGAGTATGGCTACACCTTC
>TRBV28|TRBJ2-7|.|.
CASSKRLGVTSYEQYF
TGTGCCAGCAGCAAACGTCTGGGCGTTACCTCCTACGAGCAGTACTTC
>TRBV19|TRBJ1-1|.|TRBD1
CASSLGQGVGRNTEAFF
TGTGCCAGTAGCCTGGGACAGGGGGTTGGGAGGAACACTGAAGCTTTCTTT
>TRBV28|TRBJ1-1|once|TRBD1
CASSSYSGQGMNTEAFF
TGTGCCAGCAGTTCTTATTCTGGACAGGGCATGAACACTGAAGCTTTCTTT
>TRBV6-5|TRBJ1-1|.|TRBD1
CASSSGQGLGNAEAFF
TGTGCCAGCAGTTCGGGACAGGGGCTAGGCAACGCTGAAGCTTTCTTT
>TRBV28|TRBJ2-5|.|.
CASSPFGLTPRGETQYF
TGTGCCAGCAGTCCCTTTGGCCTTACCCCGAGAGGAGAGACCCAGTACTTC
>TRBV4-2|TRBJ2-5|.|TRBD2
CASSQDSPGGGGSRETQYF
TGTGCCAGCAGCCAAGATTCCCCTGGCGGCGGCGGGAGCCGAGAGACCCAGTACTTC
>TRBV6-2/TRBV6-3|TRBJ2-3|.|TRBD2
CASSYRTSARYTDTQYF
TGTGCCAGCAGTTACCGAACTAGCGCGCGGTACACAGATACGCAGTATTTT
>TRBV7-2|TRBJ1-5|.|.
CASSLAPWGGPSKPQHF
TGTGCCAGCAGCTTAGCCCCCTGGGGGGGCCCATCGAAGCCCCAGCATTTT
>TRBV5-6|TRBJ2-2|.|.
CASSVLFTGELFF
TGTGCCAGCAGCGTTTTATTCACCGGGGAGCTGTTTTTT
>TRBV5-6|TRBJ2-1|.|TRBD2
CASSLPPLLAGVLNEQFF
TGTGCCAGCAGCTTGCCCCCTCTTCTAGCGGGGGTCCTCAATGAGCAGTTCTTC
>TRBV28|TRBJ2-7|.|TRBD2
CASSSTSTGGGLYEQYF
TGTGCCAGCAGTTCCACGTCCACCGGGGGGGGCCTCTACGAGCAGTACTTC
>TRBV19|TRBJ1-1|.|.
CASSPISGGAAFF
TGTGCCAGTAGCCCTATTTCCGGGGGTGCGGCTTTCTTT
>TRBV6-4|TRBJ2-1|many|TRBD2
CASSVSGSRDEQFF
TGTGCCAGCAGTGTTAGCGGGAGTAGGGATGAGCAGTTCTTC
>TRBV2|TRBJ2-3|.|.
CASKDTTDTQYF
TGTGCCAGCAAAGACACCACAGATACGCAGTATTTT
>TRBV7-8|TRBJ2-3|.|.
CASSLVTRGTPDTQYF
TGTGCCAGCAGCTTAGTTACGCGGGGGACACCCGATACGCAGTATTTT
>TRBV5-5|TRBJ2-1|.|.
CASSPIVGENEQFF
TGTGCCAGCTCACCCATAGTGGGCGAGAATGAGCAGTTCTTC
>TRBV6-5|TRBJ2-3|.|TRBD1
CASSLTGGPDTQYF
TGTGCCAGCAGTCTAACAGGGGGCCCAGATACGCAGTATTTT
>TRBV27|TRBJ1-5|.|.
CASTSWGDRGQHQPQHF
TGTGCCAGCACTTCTTGGGGGGACCGGGGTCAACATCAGCCCCAGCATTTT
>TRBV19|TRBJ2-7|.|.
CASSIVLGAEQYF
TGTGCCAGTAGTATAGTTCTGGGCGCCGAGCAGTACTTC
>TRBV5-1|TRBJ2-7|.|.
CASSLAGQGPREQYF
TGTGCCAGCAGCTTGGCCGGCCAGGGGCCGAGAGAGCAGTACTTC
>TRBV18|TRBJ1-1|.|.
CASSPFSTRGTEAFF
TGTGCCAGCTCACCATTCTCTACGAGGGGGACTGAAGCTTTCTTT
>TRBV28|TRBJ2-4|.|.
CASRWVSGKNIQYF
TGTGCCAGCCGATGGGTGAGCGGCAAAAACATTCAGTACTTC
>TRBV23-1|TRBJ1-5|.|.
CASSQSPPKTGTQPQHF
TGCGCCAGCAGTCAATCGCCCCCAAAAACAGGGACCCAGCCCCAGCATTTT